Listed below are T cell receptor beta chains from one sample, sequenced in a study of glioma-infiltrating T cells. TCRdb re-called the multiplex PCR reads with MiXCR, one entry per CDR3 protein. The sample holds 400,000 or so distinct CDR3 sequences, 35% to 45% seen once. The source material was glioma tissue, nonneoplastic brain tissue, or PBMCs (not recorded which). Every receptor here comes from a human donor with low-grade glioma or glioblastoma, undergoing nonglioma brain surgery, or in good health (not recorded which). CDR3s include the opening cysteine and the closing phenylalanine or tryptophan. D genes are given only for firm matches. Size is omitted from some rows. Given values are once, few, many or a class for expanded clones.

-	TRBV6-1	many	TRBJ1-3	CASSERQRNTIYF	TGTGCCAGCAGTGAACGACAGCGGAACACCATATATTTT
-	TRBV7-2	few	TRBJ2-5	CASSPSQETQYF	TGTGCCAGCAGCCCAAGCCAAGAGACCCAGTACTTC
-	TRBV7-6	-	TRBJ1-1	CASINWDTEAFF	TGTGCCAGCATCAATTGGGACACTGAAGCTTTCTTT
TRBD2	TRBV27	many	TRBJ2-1	CASSFILASGSDEQFF	TGTGCCAGCAGTTTTATCTTGGCTAGCGGGAGCGATGAGCAGTTCTTC
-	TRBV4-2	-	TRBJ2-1	CASSQDGPADNEQFF	TGTGCCAGCAGCCAAGATGGGCCAGCGGACAATGAGCAGTTCTTC
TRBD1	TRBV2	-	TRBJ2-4	CASTRTGGRNIQYF	TGTGCCAGCACTCGGACAGGGGGAAGAAACATTCAGTACTTC
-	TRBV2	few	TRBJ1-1	CASTPEVRTEAFF	TGTGCCAGCACGCCGGAGGTTAGGACTGAAGCTTTCTTT
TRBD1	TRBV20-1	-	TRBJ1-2	CSARDLWHPDRGLGYTF	TGCAGTGCTAGAGATTTGTGGCACCCAGACAGGGGGCTTGGCTACACCTTC
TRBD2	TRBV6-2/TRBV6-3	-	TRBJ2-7	CASSSPGTRGYEQYF	TGTGCCAGCAGTTCCCCCGGGACTAGGGGCTATGAGCAGTACTTC
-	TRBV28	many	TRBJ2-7	CASRVTATYEQYF	TGTGCCAGCAGAGTTACGGCAACCTACGAGCAGTACTTC
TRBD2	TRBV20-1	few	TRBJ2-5	CSARQLAVLETQYF	TGCAGTGCTAGGCAGCTAGCGGTCCTGGAGACCCAGTACTTC
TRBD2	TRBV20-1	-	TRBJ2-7	CSHTWASGSYEQYF	TGCAGTCACACCTGGGCTAGCGGGTCCTACGAGCAGTACTTC
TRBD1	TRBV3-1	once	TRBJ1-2	CASSQRGRRQNGYTF	TGTGCCAGCAGCCAAAGGGGGCGCAGGCAGAATGGCTACACCTTC
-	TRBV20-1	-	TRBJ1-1	CSARPPIRSEAFF	TGCAGTGCTCGCCCCCCCATTCGATCAGAAGCTTTCTTT
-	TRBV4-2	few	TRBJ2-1	CASSQTRELRRGEQFF	TGTGCCAGCAGCCAAACTAGGGAGTTGAGACGAGGAGAGCAGTTCTTC
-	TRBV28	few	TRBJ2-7	CASSLPLFGSSYEQYF	TGTGCCAGCAGTCTCCCCCTATTCGGGAGCTCCTACGAGCAGTACTTC
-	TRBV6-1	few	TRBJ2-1	CASSDGYNEQFF	TGTGCCAGCAGTGATGGGTACAATGAGCAGTTCTTC
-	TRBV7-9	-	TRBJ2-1	CASSPQYPGAYNEQFF	TGTGCCAGCAGCCCCCAGTACCCTGGGGCCTACAATGAGCAGTTCTTC
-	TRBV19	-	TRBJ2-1	CASSIGPSPYSEQFF	TGTGCCAGTAGTATTGGGCCTAGTCCCTACAGTGAGCAGTTCTTC
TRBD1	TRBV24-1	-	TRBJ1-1	CATSDRTGGEAFF	TGTGCCACCAGTGACCGAACAGGGGGAGAAGCTTTCTTT
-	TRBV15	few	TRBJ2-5	CATSCCQYF	TGTGCCACCAGCTGTTGTCAGTACTTC
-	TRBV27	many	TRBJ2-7	CASSYSPWYEQYF	TGTGCCAGCAGTTATTCCCCGTGGTACGAGCAGTACTTC
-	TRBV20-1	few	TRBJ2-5	CSAAQGGVQETQYF	TGCAGTGCTGCTCAGGGTGGGGTCCAAGAGACCCAGTACTTC
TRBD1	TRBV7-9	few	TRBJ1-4	CASSQRDRDEKLFF	TGTGCCAGCAGCCAAAGGGACAGGGATGAAAAACTGTTTTTT
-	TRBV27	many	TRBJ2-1	CASTRGQKYNEQFF	TGTGCCAGCACCCGAGGACAGAAGTACAATGAGCAGTTCTTC
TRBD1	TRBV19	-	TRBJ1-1	CASSILGQGLPDTEAFF	TGTGCCAGTAGTATACTCGGACAGGGTCTACCGGACACTGAAGCTTTCTTT
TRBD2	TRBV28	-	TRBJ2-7	CAGARLAGEQYF	TGTGCCGGGGCCCGACTAGCTGGCGAGCAGTACTTC
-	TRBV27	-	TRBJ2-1	CASSLEGTYNEQFF	TGTGCCAGCAGTTTAGAGGGCACCTACAATGAGCAGTTCTTC
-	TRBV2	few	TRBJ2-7	CASSEYGSGLYEQYF	TGTGCCAGCAGTGAATATGGTTCGGGGCTCTACGAGCAGTACTTC
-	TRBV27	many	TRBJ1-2	CASSLSSGSNYGYTF	TGTGCCAGCAGTTTATCGAGCGGCTCTAACTATGGCTACACCTTC
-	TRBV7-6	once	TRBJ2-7	CASSPGLGFSYEQYF	TGTGCTAGCAGCCCAGGGTTGGGTTTTTCCTACGAGCAGTACTTC
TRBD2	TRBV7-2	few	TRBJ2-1	CASSFPGLAGVEQFF	TGTGCCAGCAGCTTTCCGGGACTAGCGGGAGTTGAGCAGTTCTTC
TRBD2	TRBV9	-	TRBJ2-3	CASSVSPGGTDTQYF	TGTGCCAGCAGCGTATCCCCGGGAGGAACAGATACGCAGTATTTT
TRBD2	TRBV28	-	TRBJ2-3	CARSRPLTSGSTGTQYF	TGTGCCAGAAGTCGACCCCTGACTAGCGGAAGCACAGGTACGCAGTATTTT
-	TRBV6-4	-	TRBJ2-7	CASSYGTNKQYF	TGTGCCAGCAGTTACGGGACCAATAAGCAGTACTTC
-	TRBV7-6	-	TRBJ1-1	CASSLDRYSKAFF	TGTGCCAGCAGCCTTGACAGGTACTCGAAAGCTTTCTTT
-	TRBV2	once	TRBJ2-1	CATSRYNEQSF	TGTGCCACCAGCAGGTACAATGAGCAGTCCTTC
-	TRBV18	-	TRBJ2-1	CASSPGLLDEQFF	TGTGCCAGCTCACCGGGACTGTTGGATGAGCAGTTCTTC
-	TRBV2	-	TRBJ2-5	CASSVESVGETQYF	TGTGCCAGCAGTGTTGAGTCGGTCGGTGAGACCCAGTACTTC
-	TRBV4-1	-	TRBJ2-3	CASSQRRDLTDTQYF	TGCGCCAGCAGCCAAAGGCGGGATCTCACAGATACGCAGTATTTT
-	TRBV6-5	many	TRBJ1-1	CASSYSRALVAFF	TGTGCCAGCAGTTACTCGAGGGCCCTCGTAGCTTTCTTT
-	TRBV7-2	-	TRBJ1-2	CASSFESGRNYGYTF	TGTGCCAGCAGCTTTGAATCAGGGAGGAATTATGGCTACACCTTC